Listed here is a single T cell receptor (beta chain). The V end lost 3 bases, the J end lost 4 bases, and 10 bases lay between the germline ends. The CDR3 spans 14 residues. Looked up from germline, CDR1 is MGHDK and CDR2 is SYGVNS. This sample is part of a study of blood T cell repertoires in COVID-19. The study drew participants aged 18 to 89 years from roughly 25 US areas. This table comes from immunoSEQ multiplex PCR, and its TCRdb copy is limited to in-frame clones, with some not included. The sample has about 370,000 clones; around 92% are singletons. This clonotype originated in a woman in her twenties or thirties who had recovered from COVID-19. V is TRBV25-1 and J is TRBJ2-1; D call uncertain. The sample was PBMCs or T cells enriched from blood (not recorded which). CDR3 sequence (DNA): TGTGCCAGCAGTGATCCGAACAGATACAATGAGCAGTTCTTC. This gives the protein CASSDPNRYNEQFF. The full variable domain, completed using reference TRBV25-1 and TRBJ2-1, is EADIYQTPRYLVIGTGKKITLECSQTMGHDKMYWYQQDPGMELHLIHYSYGVNSTEKGDLSSESTVSRIRTEHFPLTLESARPSHTSQYLCASSDPNRYNEQFFGPGTRLTVL.